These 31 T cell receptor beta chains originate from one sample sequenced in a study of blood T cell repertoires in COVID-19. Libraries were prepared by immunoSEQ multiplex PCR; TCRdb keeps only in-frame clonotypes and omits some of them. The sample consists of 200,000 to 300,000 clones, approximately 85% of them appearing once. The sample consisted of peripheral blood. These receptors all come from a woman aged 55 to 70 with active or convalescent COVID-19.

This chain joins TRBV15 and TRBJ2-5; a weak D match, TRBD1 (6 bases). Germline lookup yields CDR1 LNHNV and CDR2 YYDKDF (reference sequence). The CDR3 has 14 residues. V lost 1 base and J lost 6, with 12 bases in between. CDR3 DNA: TGTGCCACCAGCAGAGTGGGGGCCGAAAAGACCCAGTACTTC. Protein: CATSRVGAEKTQYF.

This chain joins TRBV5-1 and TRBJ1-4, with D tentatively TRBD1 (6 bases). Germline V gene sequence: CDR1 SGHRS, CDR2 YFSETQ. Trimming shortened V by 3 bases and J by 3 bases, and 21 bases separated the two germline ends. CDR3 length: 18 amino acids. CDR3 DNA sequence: TGCGCCAGCAGCTCCCCCTGGGGGGGCAAGCACGCTAATGAAAAACTGTTTTTT. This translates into CASSSPWGGKHANEKLFF. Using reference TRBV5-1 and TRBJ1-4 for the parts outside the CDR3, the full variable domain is KAGVTQTPRYLIKTRGQQVTLSCSPISGHRSVSWYQQTPGQGLQFLFEYFSETQRNKGNFPGRFSGRQFSNSRSEMNVSTLELGDSALYLCASSSPWGGKHANEKLFFGSGTQLSVL.

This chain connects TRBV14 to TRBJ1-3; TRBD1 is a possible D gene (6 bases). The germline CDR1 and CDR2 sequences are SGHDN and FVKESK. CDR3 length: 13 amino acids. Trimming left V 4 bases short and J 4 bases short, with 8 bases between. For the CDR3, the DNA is TGTGCCAGCAGCCCGGGGACAGGAAACACCATATATTTT. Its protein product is CASSPGTGNTIYF.

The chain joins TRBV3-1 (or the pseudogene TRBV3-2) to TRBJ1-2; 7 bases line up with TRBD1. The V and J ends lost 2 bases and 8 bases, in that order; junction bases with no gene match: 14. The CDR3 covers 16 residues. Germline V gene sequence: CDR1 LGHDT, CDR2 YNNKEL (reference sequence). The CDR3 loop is CASSQRVSGQQGGYTF. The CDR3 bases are TGTGCCAGCAGCCAAAGGGTTTCGGGACAGCAAGGAGGCTACACCTTC.

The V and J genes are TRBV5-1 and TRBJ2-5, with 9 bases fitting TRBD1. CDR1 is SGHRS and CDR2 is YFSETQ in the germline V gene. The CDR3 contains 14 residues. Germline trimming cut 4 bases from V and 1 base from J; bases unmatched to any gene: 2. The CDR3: CASSQQGAQETQYF. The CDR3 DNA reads TGCGCCAGCAGCCAACAGGGGGCCCAAGAGACCCAGTACTTC.

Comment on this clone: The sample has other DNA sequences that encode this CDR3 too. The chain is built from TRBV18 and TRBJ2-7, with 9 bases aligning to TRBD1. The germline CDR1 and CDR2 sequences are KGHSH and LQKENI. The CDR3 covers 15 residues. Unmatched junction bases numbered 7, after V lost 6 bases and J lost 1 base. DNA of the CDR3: TGTGCCAGCTCCCCCCCGGGACAGGGATCCTACGAGCAGTACTTC. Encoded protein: CASSPPGQGSYEQYF.

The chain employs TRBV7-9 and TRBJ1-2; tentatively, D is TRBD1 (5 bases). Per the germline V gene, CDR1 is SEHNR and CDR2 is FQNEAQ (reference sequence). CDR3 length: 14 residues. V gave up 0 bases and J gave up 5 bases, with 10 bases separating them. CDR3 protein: CASSLAGGTYGYTF. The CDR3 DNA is TGTGCCAGCAGCTTAGCCGGAGGGACGTATGGCTACACCTTC.

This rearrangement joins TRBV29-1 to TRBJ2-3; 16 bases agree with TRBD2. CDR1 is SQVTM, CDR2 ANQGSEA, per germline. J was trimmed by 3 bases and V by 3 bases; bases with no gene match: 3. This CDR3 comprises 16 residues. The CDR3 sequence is CSVDGTSGGGTDTQYF. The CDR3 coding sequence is TGCAGCGTTGACGGGACTAGCGGGGGGGGAACAGATACGCAGTATTTT.

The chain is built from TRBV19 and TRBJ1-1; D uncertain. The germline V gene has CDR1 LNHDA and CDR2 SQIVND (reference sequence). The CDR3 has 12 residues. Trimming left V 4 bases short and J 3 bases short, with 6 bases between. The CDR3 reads CASSKRYTEAFF. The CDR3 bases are TGTGCCAGTAGTAAGAGGTACACTGAAGCTTTCTTT. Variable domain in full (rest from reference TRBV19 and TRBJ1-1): DGGITQSPKYLFRKEGQNVTLSCEQNLNHDAMYWYRQDPGQGLRLIYYSQIVNDFQKGDIAEGYSVSREKKESFPLTVTSAQKNPTAFYLCASSKRYTEAFFGQGTRLTVV.

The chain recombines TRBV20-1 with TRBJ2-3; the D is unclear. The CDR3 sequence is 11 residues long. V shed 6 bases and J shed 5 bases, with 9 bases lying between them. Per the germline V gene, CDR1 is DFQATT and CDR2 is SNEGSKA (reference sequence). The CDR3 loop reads CSATYEDTQYF. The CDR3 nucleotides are TGCAGTGCAACCTATGAAGATACGCAGTATTTT.

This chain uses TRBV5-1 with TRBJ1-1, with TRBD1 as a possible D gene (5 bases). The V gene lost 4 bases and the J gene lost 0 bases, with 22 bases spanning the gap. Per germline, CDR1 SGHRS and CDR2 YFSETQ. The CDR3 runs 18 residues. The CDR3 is CASSIRGEGEGMNTEAFF. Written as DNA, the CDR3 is TGCGCCAGCAGCATCCGCGGGGAAGGGGAGGGGATGAACACTGAAGCTTTCTTT.

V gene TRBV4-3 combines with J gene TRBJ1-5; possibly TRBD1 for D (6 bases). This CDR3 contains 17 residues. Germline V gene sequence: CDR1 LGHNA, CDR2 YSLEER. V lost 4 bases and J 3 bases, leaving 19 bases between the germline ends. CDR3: CASSPGTPKTDNQPQHF. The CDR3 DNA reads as TGCGCCAGCAGCCCCGGGACACCAAAAACCGACAATCAGCCCCAGCATTTT.

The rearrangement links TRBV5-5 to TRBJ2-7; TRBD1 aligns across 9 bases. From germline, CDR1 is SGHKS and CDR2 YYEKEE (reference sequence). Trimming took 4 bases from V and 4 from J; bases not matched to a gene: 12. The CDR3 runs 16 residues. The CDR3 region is CASSNPLGQGGYEQYF. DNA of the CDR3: TGTGCCAGCAGCAACCCTCTGGGACAGGGCGGGTACGAGCAGTACTTC.

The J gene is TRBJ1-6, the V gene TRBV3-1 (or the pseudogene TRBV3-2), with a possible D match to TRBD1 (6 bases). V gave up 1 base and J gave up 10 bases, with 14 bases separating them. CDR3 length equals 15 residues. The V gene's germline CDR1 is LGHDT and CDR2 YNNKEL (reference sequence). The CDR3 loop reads CASSQGPVRGSPLHF. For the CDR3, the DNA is TGTGCCAGCAGCCAAGGCCCCGTCAGGGGCTCACCCCTCCACTTT.

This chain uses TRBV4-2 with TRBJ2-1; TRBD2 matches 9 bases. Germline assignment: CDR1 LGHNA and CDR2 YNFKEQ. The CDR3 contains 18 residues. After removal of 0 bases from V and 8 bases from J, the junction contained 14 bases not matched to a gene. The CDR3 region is CASSQDTAGGLSSDEQFF. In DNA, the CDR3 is TGTGCCAGCAGCCAAGATACCGCGGGGGGGCTGTCGTCGGATGAGCAGTTCTTC.

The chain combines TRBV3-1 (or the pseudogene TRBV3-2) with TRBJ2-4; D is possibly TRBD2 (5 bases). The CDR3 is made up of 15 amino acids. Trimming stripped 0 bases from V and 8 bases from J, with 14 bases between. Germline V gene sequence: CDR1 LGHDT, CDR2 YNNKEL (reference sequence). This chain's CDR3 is CASSQDTGLGYIQYF. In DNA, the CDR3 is TGTGCCAGCAGCCAAGACACTGGACTCGGATACATTCAGTACTTC.

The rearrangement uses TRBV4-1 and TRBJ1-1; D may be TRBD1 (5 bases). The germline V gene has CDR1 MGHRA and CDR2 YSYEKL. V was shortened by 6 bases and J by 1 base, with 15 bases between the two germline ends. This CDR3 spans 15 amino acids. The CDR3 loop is CASRDWTQGNTEAFF. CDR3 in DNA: TGCGCCAGCAGGGATTGGACACAAGGGAACACTGAAGCTTTCTTT.

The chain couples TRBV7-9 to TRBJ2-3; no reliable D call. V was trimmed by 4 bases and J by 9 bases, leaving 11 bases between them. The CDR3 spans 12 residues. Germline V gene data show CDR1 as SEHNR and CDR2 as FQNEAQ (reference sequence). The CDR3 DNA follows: TGTGCCAGCAGCTCCTATCCCGAGACGCAGTATTTT. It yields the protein CASSSYPETQYF.

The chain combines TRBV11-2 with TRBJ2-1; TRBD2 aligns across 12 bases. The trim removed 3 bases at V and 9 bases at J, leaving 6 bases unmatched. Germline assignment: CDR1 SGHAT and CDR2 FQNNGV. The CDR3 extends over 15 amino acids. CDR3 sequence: CASSFASGGAVEQFF. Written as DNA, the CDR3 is TGTGCCAGCAGCTTCGCTAGCGGGGGGGCCGTTGAGCAGTTCTTC.

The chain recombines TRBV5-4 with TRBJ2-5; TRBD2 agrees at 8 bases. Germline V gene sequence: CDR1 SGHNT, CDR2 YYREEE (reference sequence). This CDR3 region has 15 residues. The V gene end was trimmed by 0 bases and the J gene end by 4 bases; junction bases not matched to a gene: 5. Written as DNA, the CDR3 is TGTGCCAGCAGCTTGGCCGGGGGGGTCCGAGAGACCCAGTACTTC. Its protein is CASSLAGGVRETQYF.

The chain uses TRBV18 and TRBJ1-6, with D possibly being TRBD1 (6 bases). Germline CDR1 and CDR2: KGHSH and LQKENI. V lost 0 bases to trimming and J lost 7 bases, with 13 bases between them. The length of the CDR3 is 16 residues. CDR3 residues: CASSPPSGGANSPLHF. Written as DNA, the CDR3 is TGTGCCAGCTCACCACCCAGTGGGGGCGCAAATTCACCCCTCCACTTT.

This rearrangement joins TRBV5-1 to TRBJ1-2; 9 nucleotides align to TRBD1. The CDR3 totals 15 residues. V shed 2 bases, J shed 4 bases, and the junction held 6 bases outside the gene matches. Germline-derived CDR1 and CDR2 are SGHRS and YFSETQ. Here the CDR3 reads CASSFGGQGLYGYTF. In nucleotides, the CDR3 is TGCGCCAGCAGCTTCGGGGGACAGGGCCTCTATGGCTACACCTTC.

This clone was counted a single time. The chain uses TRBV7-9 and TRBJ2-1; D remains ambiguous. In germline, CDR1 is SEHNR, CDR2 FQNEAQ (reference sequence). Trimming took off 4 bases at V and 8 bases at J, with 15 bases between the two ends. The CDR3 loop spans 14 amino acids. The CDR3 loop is CASSSTNKPDEQFF. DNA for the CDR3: TGTGCCAGCAGCTCAACTAATAAGCCGGATGAGCAGTTCTTC.

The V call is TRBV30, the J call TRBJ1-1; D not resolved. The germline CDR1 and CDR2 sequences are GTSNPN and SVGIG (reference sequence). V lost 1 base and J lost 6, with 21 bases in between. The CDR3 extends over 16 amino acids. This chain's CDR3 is CAWSALSDSRKPEAFF. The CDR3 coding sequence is TGTGCCTGGAGTGCTTTGTCGGACTCTCGGAAGCCTGAAGCTTTCTTT.

CDR3 protein: CASSVGGGAGYGYTF. The CDR3 bases are TGTGCCAGCAGCGTAGGAGGGGGGGCTGGCTATGGCTACACCTTC. V usage is TRBV9 and J usage is TRBJ1-2; a weak D match, TRBD1 (6 bases). The CDR3 has 15 amino acids. CDR1 SGDLS and CDR2 YYNGEE come from the germline V gene. The germline V and J ends were trimmed by 0 bases and 4 bases, with 13 bases remaining between them.

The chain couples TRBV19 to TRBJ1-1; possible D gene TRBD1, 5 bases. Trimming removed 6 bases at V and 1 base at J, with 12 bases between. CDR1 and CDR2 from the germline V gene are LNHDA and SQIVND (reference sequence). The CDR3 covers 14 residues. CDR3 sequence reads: CASRLGGTNTEAFF. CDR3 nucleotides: TGTGCCAGTAGGTTGGGGGGGACGAACACTGAAGCTTTCTTT.

CDR3 sequence (DNA): TGTGCCAGTAGTTGGGTCAGGGAGGATGGCTACACCTTC. Translating gives CASSWVREDGYTF. The genes are TRBV19 and TRBJ1-2, with D possibly being TRBD1 (5 bases). This CDR3 region has 13 residues. Germline lookup yields CDR1 LNHDA and CDR2 SQIVND (reference sequence). The V and J ends lost 5 bases and 6 bases respectively, with 13 bases between them.

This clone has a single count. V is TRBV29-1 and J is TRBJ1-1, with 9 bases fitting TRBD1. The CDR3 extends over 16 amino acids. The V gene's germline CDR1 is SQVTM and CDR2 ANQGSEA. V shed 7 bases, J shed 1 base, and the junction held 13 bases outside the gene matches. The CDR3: CSETTGTGWWNTEAFF. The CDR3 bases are TGCAGCGAGACCACCGGGACAGGGTGGTGGAACACTGAAGCTTTCTTT.

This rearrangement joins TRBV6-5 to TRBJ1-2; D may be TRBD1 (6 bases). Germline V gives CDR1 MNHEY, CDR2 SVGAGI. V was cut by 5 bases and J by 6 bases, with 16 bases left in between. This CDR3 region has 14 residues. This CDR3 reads CASSRFGTRNGYTF. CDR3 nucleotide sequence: TGTGCCAGCAGTAGATTCGGGACACGGAATGGCTACACCTTC.

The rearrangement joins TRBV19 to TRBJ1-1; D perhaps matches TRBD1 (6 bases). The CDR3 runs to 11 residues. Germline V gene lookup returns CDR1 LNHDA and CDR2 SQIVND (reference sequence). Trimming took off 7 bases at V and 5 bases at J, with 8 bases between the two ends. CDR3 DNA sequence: TGTGCCAGTAAGGGGGGGACTGAAGCTTTCTTT. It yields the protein CASKGGTEAFF.

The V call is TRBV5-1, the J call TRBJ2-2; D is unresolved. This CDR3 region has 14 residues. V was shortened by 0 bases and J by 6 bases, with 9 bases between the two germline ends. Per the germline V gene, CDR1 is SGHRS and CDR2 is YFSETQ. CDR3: CASSLGPTAGELFF. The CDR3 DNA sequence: TGCGCCAGCAGCTTGGGTCCAACGGCCGGGGAGCTGTTTTTT.